The 27 T cell receptor beta chains in this list originate from one sample, sequenced in a study of OX40 agonist ivuxolimab in advanced cancers. The data were produced by immunoSEQ multiplex PCR, yet TCRdb's version contains in-frame clones alone and is incomplete. Of 60,000 to 65,000 clones in the sample, around 80% were seen once. This material consisted of CD4+ or CD8+ T cells sorted from blood, taken in a trial of the OX40 agonist ivuxolimab. These receptors were taken from an adult with an advanced solid tumor such as melanoma, head and neck, liver or kidney cancer.

The V and J genes are TRBV7-9 and TRBJ2-5, with D perhaps TRBD1 (6 bases). This CDR3 spans 13 amino acids. The ends were cut back, 4 bases at V and 4 bases at J, with 10 bases in the middle. Germline CDR1 is SEHNR and CDR2 is FQNEAQ (reference sequence). The CDR3 DNA follows: TGTGCCAGCAGCTACACAGGGTTAGAGACCCAGTACTTC. It is translated as CASSYTGLETQYF. Looking up the rest from reference TRBV7-9 and TRBJ2-5 gives the full variable domain: DTGVSQNPRHKITKRGQNVTFRCDPISEHNRLYWYRQTLGQGPEFLTYFQNEAQLEKSRLLSDRFSAERPKGSFSTLEIQRTEQGDSAMYLCASSYTGLETQYFGPGTRLLVL.

J is TRBJ2-1 and V is TRBV11-2; TRBD2 is a possible D gene (7 bases). The CDR3 runs to 14 residues. Germline V lookup: CDR1 SGHAT, CDR2 FQNNGV. V was clipped by 2 bases and J by 8 bases, with 13 bases between them. The CDR3 nucleotides read TGTGCCAGCAGCTTACGCGGGGGCCCGGATGAGCAGTTCTTC. This translates into CASSLRGGPDEQFF. The whole variable domain, remainder taken from reference TRBV11-2 and TRBJ2-1, is EAGVAQSPRYKIIEKRQSVAFWCNPISGHATLYWYQQILGQGPKLLIQFQNNGVVDDSQLPKDRFSAERLKGVDSTLKIQPAKLEDSAVYLCASSLRGGPDEQFFGPGTRLTVL.

This clone was seen once. V is TRBV10-3 and J is TRBJ2-5, with TRBD1 matching 10 bases. Germline V CDR1 and CDR2: ENHRY, SYGVKD. The junction had 2 bases not matched to a gene; V was cut back by 10 bases and J by 3 bases. This CDR3 region has 12 residues. The DNA of the CDR3 is TGTGCCACCGGGACAGGGGAAGAGACCCAGTACTTC. It translates to CATGTGEETQYF.

This chain joins TRBV27 and TRBJ1-1; TRBD1 matches 7 bases. CDR3 length: 12 residues. The germline CDR1 and CDR2 sequences are MNHEY and SMNVEV (reference sequence). V shed 7 bases, J shed 10 bases, and the junction held 9 bases outside the gene matches. The CDR3 sequence: CASNSLTGRAFF. CDR3 sequence (DNA): TGTGCCAGCAATTCCCTGACAGGGAGAGCTTTCTTT.

The chain links TRBV2 to TRBJ2-2, with 13 nucleotides matching TRBD2. Trimming at V came to 5 bases and at J to 6 bases, leaving 3 bases not matched to a gene. The CDR3 loop spans 15 amino acids. The V gene's germline CDR1 is SNHLY and CDR2 FYNNEI. This CDR3 is CASSPLAGGAGELFF. The CDR3 bases are TGTGCCAGCAGTCCACTAGCGGGAGGGGCCGGGGAGCTGTTTTTT.

The rearrangement uses TRBV6-1 and TRBJ1-2, with D unclear. Looked up from germline, CDR1 is MNHNS and CDR2 is SASEGT. V was trimmed by 4 bases and J by 2 bases, leaving 8 bases between them. This CDR3 comprises 13 residues. CDR3 in amino acids: CASSVGSNYGYTF. The CDR3 region has the DNA TGTGCCAGCAGTGTAGGATCAAACTATGGCTACACCTTC.

V gene TRBV19 combines with J gene TRBJ2-7; D not resolved. Per germline, CDR1 LNHDA and CDR2 SQIVND (reference sequence). V lost 10 bases to trimming and J lost 4 bases, with 11 bases between them. The CDR3 has 11 amino acids. The CDR3 sequence: CATSVEYEQYF. Written as DNA, the CDR3 is TGTGCCACTTCAGTGGAGTACGAGCAGTACTTC.

This clone was recorded only once. This CDR3 is CASILRDRGSSNQPQHF. Written as DNA, the CDR3 is TGCGCCAGCATCCTCAGGGATCGCGGATCCAGCAATCAGCCCCAGCATTTT. J is TRBJ1-5 and V is TRBV5-1, with D possibly matching TRBD1 (5 bases). The CDR3 spans 17 residues. The V gene's germline CDR1 is SGHRS and CDR2 YFSETQ. The ends were cut back, 6 bases at V and 1 base at J, with 20 bases in the middle.

The CDR3 sequence: CASSLRQGDGYTF. CDR3 DNA sequence: TGTGCCAGCAGTTTAAGACAAGGGGATGGCTACACCTTC. V is TRBV27 and J is TRBJ1-2; weak D call: TRBD1 (5 bases). The CDR3 contains 13 residues. The V end lost 2 bases, the J end lost 6 bases, and 10 bases lay between the germline ends. The V gene's germline CDR1 is MNHEY and CDR2 SMNVEV (reference sequence).

The chain uses TRBV6-6 and TRBJ2-1, with D unclear. This CDR3 has 13 residues. V was clipped by 4 bases and J by 9 bases, with 13 bases between them. Germline V gene data show CDR1 as MNHNY and CDR2 as SVGAGI (reference sequence). The CDR3 here is CASSSPLRGEQFF. The CDR3, as DNA: TGTGCCAGCAGTTCCCCGTTACGTGGTGAGCAGTTCTTC.

The rearrangement uses TRBV30 and TRBJ2-7, with TRBD1 matching 7 bases. Trimming removed 5 bases from V and 5 bases from J; junction bases left unmatched: 6. The length of the CDR3 is 12 residues. Per the germline V gene, CDR1 is GTSNPN and CDR2 is SVGIG (reference sequence). Here the CDR3 reads CAWADRVHEQYF. The CDR3 DNA reads as TGTGCCTGGGCCGACAGGGTCCACGAGCAGTACTTC.

The chain combines TRBV2 with TRBJ2-1; D not resolved. The CDR3 has 16 amino acids. In germline, CDR1 is SNHLY, CDR2 FYNNEI. Trimming stripped 5 bases from V and 1 base from J, with 15 bases between. CDR3 coding DNA: TGTGCCAGCAGTAGGGCCCCCTCCCCGTCCTACAATGAGCAGTTCTTC. Its protein is CASSRAPSPSYNEQFF.

CDR3 region: CASSLYAGPDETQYF. The CDR3 DNA reads TGTGCCAGCAGCTTATATGCGGGGCCCGATGAGACCCAGTACTTC. The chain carries TRBV7-9 and TRBJ2-5; D is possibly TRBD2 (6 bases). This CDR3 region has 15 residues. CDR1 SEHNR and CDR2 FQNEAQ come from the germline V gene (reference sequence). V was cut by 2 bases and J by 5 bases, with 15 bases left in between.

The CDR3 loop is CASSKVRYPQGGGYTF. For the CDR3, the DNA is TGTGCCAGCAGCAAAGTCAGATACCCGCAGGGGGGTGGCTACACCTTC. The chain links TRBV21-1 to TRBJ1-2; the table's D gene call, TRBD1, was not cross checked with the DNA. TRBV21-1 is given as a pseudogene. The CDR3 runs 16 residues.

The V and J genes are TRBV4-2 and TRBJ1-2, with D possibly TRBD1 on 5 matching bases. CDR1 and CDR2 (germline): LGHNA, YNFKEQ. The CDR3 has 16 amino acids. V shed 5 bases and J shed 4 bases, with 20 bases lying between them. As DNA, the CDR3 is TGTGCCAGCAGCTATGACTCAGGGACCACAGGCTATGGCTACACCTTC. This encodes CASSYDSGTTGYGYTF.

V gene TRBV9 combines with J gene TRBJ1-4; D is unclear. The germline CDR1 and CDR2 sequences are SGDLS and YYNGEE. The CDR3 covers 14 residues. Trimming stripped 2 bases from V and 0 bases from J, with 5 bases between. CDR3 bases: TGTGCCAGCAGCGTTCAGTCAACTAATGAAAAACTGTTTTTT. Amino acid sequence: CASSVQSTNEKLFF.

The rearrangement uses TRBV28 and TRBJ1-1; 7 bases fit TRBD1. The germline V gene encodes CDR1 MDHEN and CDR2 SYDVKM. The CDR3 runs to 17 residues. V trimming: 4 bases; J trimming: 5 bases; junction bases outside the gene matches: 16. The CDR3 sequence is CASSSPRTGAGWTEAFF. The CDR3 DNA is TGTGCCAGCAGTTCACCTCGCACAGGGGCGGGATGGACTGAAGCTTTCTTT.

The chain employs TRBV30 and TRBJ1-1, with D uncertain. V was clipped by 4 bases and J by 1 base, with 10 bases between them. The length of the CDR3 is 13 residues. CDR1 GTSNPN and CDR2 SVGIG come from the germline V gene (reference sequence). The CDR3 DNA follows: TGTGCCTGGAACTTTCGGGGGAACACTGAAGCTTTCTTT. It codes for CAWNFRGNTEAFF.

For the CDR3, the DNA is TGTGCCTGGAGACGGATTAGCGGGGACCCCCGGTCTAACGAGCAGTACTTC. Its translation is CAWRRISGDPRSNEQYF. The chain carries TRBV30 and TRBJ2-7, with 8 positions matching TRBD2. V trimming: 3 bases; J trimming: 5 bases; junction bases outside the gene matches: 18. The CDR3 sequence is 17 residues long. The germline V gene has CDR1 GTSNPN and CDR2 SVGIG (reference sequence).

V usage is TRBV2 and J usage is TRBJ2-1; D is undetermined. The CDR3 runs to 13 residues. Germline V gene data show CDR1 as SNHLY and CDR2 as FYNNEI. V was clipped by 6 bases and J by 6 bases, with 12 bases between them. In DNA form, the CDR3 reads TGTGCCAGCAGGCCTGCCTCGTCCAATGAGCAGTTCTTC. Its translation is CASRPASSNEQFF.

The CDR3 nucleotides read TGTGCCTGGATCACGGGGGGGACAGATACGCAGTATTTT. Translating it yields CAWITGGTDTQYF. This chain links TRBV30 with TRBJ2-3; 8 bases are a match to TRBD2. Trimming took 4 bases from V and 3 from J; bases not matched to a gene: 3. Germline CDR1 GTSNPN, CDR2 SVGIG (reference sequence). The CDR3 contains 13 residues.

V usage is TRBV27 and J usage is TRBJ2-7, with 7 bases aligning to TRBD2. The length of the CDR3 is 17 residues. The germline gives CDR1 MNHEY, CDR2 SMNVEV (reference sequence). V lost 5 bases to trimming and J lost 2 bases; unmatched junction nucleotides: 15. CDR3 coding DNA: TGTGCCAGCAGTCCGCCCGGCGGGACTACTGTCACCTACGAGCAGTACTTC. It is translated as CASSPPGGTTVTYEQYF.

This sequence joins TRBV5-6 and TRBJ1-5; no definite D call. The CDR3 length is 13 residues. Germline V gene lookup returns CDR1 SGHDT and CDR2 YYEEEE. The germline V and J ends were trimmed by 1 base and 6 bases, with 8 bases remaining between them. The chain's CDR3 is CASSLKSTQPQHF. The DNA of the CDR3 is TGTGCCAGCAGCTTGAAGTCGACTCAGCCCCAGCATTTT.

This chain uses TRBV13 with TRBJ1-1; TRBD1 agrees at 8 bases. Looked up from germline, CDR1 is PRHDT and CDR2 is FYEKMQ (reference sequence). The J segment lost 4 bases and the V segment lost 3 bases, leaving 7 bases of the junction unmatched. This CDR3 spans 15 amino acids. The CDR3 loop is CASSFRKTGGTEAFF. The CDR3 DNA sequence: TGTGCCAGCAGCTTCAGAAAAACAGGGGGCACTGAAGCTTTCTTT.

The rearrangement uses TRBV30 and TRBJ2-3, with unresolved D. The CDR3 extends over 13 amino acids. CDR1 and CDR2 (germline): GTSNPN, SVGIG (reference sequence). The V end was cut by 8 bases, the J end by 5 bases, with 17 bases between. The CDR3 nucleotides are TGTGCCCTTGAACGAGCCGCCGGAGATACGCAGTATTTT. The encoded protein is CALERAAGDTQYF.

This clone was counted only a few times. The chain combines TRBV7-6 with TRBJ1-2, with a tentative D call TRBD1 (6 bases). The CDR3 is made up of 12 amino acids. Germline loops: CDR1 SGHVS, CDR2 FNYEAQ. Deletions cut 5 bases from V and 6 bases from J, with 10 bases between. The CDR3 coding sequence is TGTGCCAGCAGCGGACAGACTAATGGCTACACCTTC. It is translated as CASSGQTNGYTF. Drawing the rest from reference TRBV7-6 and TRBJ1-2, the complete variable domain is GAGVSQSPRYKVTKRGQDVALRCDPISGHVSLYWYRQALGQGPEFLTYFNYEAQQDKSGLPNDRFSAERPEGSISTLTIQRTEQRDSAMYRCASSGQTNGYTFGSGTRLTVV.

This chain uses TRBV10-1 with TRBJ2-7; 7 nucleotides line up with TRBD1. The CDR3 has 14 residues. CDR1 and CDR2 from the germline V gene are WNHNN and SYGVQD (reference sequence). The trim removed 2 bases at V and 6 bases at J, leaving 7 bases unmatched. In DNA, the CDR3 is TGCGCCAGCAGTGAGGCGCGGACAGGCGGCGAGCAGTACTTC. Translation gives CASSEARTGGEQYF.